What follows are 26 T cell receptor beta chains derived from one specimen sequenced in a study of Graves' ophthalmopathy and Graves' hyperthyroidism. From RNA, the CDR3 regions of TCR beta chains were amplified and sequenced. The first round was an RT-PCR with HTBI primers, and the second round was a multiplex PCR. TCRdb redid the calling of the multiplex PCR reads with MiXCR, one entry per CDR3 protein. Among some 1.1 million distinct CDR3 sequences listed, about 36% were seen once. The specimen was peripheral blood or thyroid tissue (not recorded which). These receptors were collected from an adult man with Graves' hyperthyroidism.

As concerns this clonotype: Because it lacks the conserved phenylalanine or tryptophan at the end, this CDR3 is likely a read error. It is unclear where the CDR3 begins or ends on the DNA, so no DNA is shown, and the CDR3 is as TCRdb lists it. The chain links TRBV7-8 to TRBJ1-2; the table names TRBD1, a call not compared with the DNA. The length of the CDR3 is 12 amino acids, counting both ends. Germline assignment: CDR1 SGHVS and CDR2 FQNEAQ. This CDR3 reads CASSLGSGPLYL.

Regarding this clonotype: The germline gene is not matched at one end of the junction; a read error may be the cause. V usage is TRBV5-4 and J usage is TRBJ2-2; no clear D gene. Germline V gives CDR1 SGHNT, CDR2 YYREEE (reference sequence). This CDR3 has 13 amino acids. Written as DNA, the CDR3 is TGTGCCAGCAGCCCCCTCCTCACCTGGGAGCTGTTTTTT. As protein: CASSPLLTWELFF.

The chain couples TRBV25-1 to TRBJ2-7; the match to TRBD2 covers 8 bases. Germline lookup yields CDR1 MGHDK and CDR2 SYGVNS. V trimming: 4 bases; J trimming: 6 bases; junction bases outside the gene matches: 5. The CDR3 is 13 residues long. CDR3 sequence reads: CASSVAGRSEQYF. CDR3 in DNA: TGTGCCAGCAGTGTAGCGGGGCGGTCCGAGCAGTACTTC.

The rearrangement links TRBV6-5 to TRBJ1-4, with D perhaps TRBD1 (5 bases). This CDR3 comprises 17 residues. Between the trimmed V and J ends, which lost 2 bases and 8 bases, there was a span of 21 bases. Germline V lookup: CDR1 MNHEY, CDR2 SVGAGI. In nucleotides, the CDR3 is TGTGCCAGCAGTTACGAAATCCAGAATGATGAGGGGGAAAAACTGTTTTTT. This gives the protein CASSYEIQNDEGEKLFF.

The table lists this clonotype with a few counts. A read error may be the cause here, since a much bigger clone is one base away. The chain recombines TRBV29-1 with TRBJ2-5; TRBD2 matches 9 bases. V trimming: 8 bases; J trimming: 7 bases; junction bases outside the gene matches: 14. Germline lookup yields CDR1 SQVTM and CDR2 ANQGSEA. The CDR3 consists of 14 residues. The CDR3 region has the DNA TGCAGCCTGGCGCGTGCGGGAGCGGGGGGGACCCAGTACTTC. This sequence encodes CSLARAGAGGTQYF.

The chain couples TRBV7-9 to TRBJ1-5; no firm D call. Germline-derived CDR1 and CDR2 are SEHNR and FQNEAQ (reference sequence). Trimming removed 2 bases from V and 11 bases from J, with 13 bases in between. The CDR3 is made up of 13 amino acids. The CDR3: CASSLQDGLTQHF. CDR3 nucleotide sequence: TGTGCCAGCAGCTTACAGGACGGACTGACCCAGCATTTT.

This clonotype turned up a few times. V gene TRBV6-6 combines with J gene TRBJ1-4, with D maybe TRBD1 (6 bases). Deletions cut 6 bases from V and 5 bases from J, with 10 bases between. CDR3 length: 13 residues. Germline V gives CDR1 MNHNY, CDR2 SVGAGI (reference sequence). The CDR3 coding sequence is TGTGCCAGCAGACGACAGGAAAATGAAAAACTGTTTTTT. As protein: CASRRQENEKLFF.

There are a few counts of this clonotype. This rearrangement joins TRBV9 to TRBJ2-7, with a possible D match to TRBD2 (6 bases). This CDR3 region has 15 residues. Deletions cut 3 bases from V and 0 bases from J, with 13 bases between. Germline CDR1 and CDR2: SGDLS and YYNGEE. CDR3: CASSAVADYSYEQYF. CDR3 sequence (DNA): TGTGCCAGCAGCGCCGTAGCGGACTACTCCTACGAGCAGTACTTC. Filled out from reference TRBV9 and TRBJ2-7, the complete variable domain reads DSGVTQTPKHLITATGQRVTLRCSPRSGDLSVYWYQQSLDQGLQFLIQYYNGEERAKGNILERFSAQQFPDLHSELNLSSLELGDSALYFCASSAVADYSYEQYFGPGTRLTVT.

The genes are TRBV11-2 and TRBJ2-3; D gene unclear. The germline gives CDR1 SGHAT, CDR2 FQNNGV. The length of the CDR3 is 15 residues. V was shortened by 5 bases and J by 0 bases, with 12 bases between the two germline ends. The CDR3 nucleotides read TGTGCCAGCAGCCCCCGCCTGGGTAGCACAGATACGCAGTATTTT. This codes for CASSPRLGSTDTQYF.

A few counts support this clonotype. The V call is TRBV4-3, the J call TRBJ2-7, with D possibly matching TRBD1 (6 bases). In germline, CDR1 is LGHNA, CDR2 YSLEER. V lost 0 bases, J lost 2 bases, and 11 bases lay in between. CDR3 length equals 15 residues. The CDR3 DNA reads TGCGCCAGCAGCCAAGATAACAGGGCGACCTACGAGCAGTACTTC. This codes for CASSQDNRATYEQYF.

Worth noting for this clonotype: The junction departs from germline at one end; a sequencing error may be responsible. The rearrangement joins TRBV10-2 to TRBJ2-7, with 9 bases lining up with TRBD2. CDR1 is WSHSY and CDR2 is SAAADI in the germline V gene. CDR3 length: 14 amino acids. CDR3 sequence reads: CASSVSGGGGEQYF. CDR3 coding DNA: TGTGCCAGCAGTGTTAGCGGGGGCGGTGGCGAGCAGTACTTC.

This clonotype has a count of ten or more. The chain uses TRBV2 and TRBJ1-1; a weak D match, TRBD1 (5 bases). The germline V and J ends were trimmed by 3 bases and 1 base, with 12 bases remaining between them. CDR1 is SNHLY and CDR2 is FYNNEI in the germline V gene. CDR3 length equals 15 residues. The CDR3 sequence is CASSETGTENTEAFF. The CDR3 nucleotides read TGTGCCAGCAGTGAGACCGGGACGGAGAACACTGAAGCTTTCTTT.

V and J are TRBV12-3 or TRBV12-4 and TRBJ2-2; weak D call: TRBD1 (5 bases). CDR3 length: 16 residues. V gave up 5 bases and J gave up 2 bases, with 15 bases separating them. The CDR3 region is CASSQRETANTGELFF. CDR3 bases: TGTGCCAGCAGTCAGCGAGAGACAGCCAACACCGGGGAGCTGTTTTTT.

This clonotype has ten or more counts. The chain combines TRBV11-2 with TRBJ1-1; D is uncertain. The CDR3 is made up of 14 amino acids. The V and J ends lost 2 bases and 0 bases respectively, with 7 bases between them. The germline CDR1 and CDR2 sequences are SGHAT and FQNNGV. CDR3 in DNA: TGTGCCAGCAGCTTAAACAGATTGAACACTGAAGCTTTCTTT. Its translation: CASSLNRLNTEAFF.

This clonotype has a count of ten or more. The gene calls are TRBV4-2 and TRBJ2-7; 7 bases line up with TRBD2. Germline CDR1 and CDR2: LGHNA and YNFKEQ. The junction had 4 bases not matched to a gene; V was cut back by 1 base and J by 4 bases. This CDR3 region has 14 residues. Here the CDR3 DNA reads TGTGCCAGCAGCCAAGTGGGGGAGGGGTACGAGCAGTACTTC. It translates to CASSQVGEGYEQYF.

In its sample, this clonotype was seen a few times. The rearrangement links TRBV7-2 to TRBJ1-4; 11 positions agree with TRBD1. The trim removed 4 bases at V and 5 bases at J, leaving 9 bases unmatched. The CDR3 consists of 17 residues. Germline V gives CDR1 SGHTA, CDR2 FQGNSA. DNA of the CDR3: TGTGCCAGCAGCTCAATGGGACAGGGGGTTTTCAATGAAAAACTGTTTTTT. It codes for CASSSMGQGVFNEKLFF.

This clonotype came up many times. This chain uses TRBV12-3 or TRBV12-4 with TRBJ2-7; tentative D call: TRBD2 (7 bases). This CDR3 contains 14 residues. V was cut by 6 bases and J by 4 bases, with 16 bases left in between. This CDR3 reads CASSGAGDTYEQYF. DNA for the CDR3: TGTGCCAGCAGCGGTGCGGGGGACACATACGAGCAGTACTTC.

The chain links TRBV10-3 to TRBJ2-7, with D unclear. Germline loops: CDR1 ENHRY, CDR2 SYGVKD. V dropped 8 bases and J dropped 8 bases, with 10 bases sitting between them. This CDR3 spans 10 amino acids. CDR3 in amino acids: CAIDIPQQYF. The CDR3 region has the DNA TGTGCCATCGACATCCCCCAGCAGTACTTC.

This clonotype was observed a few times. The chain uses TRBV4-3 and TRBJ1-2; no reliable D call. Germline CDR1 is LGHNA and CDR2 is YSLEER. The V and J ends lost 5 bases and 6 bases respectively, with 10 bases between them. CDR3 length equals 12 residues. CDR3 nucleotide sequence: TGCGCCAGCAGCAGGGTTGGCCATGGCTACACCTTC. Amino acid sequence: CASSRVGHGYTF.

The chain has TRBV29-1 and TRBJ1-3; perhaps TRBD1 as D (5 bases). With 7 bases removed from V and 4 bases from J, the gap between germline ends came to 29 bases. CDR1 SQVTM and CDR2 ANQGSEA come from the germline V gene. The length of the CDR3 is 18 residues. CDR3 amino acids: CSALPGRASVPNGNTIYF. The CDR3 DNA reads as TGCAGCGCCCTGCCCGGCAGGGCCAGCGTGCCGAACGGAAACACCATATATTTT.

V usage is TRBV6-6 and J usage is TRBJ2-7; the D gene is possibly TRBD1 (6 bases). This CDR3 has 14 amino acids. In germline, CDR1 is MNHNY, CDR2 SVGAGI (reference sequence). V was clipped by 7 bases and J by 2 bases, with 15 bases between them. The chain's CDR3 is CASKENRVAYEQYF. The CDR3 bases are TGTGCCAGCAAGGAAAACAGGGTGGCCTACGAGCAGTACTTC.

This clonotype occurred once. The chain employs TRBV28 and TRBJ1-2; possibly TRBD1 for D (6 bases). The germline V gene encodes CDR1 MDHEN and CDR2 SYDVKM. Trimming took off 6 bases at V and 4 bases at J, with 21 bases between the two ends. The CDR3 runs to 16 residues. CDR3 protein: CASSPPGTPGAYGYTF. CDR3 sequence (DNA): TGTGCCAGCAGCCCACCGGGGACACCGGGGGCCTATGGCTACACCTTC.

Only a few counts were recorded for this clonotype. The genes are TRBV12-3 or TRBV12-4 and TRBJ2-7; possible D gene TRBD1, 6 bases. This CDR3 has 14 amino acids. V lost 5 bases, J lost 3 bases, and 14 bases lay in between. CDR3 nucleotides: TGTGCCAGCAGTCGATCCCCAGGGGACTACGAGCAGTACTTC. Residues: CASSRSPGDYEQYF.

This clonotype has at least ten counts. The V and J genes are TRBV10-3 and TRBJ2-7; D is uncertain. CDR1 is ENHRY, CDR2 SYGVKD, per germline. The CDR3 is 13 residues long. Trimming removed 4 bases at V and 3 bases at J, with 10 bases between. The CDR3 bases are TGTGCCATCAGTGCTGAGCAATACTACGAGCAGTACTTC. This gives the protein CAISAEQYYEQYF.

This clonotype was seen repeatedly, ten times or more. The CDR3 loop reads CSARTRRAQETQYF. The CDR3, as DNA: TGCAGTGCTAGGACCCGAAGGGCTCAAGAGACCCAGTACTTC. The chain carries TRBV20-1 and TRBJ2-5; no definite D call. The CDR3 covers 14 residues. Trimming took off 3 bases at V and 2 bases at J, with 13 bases between the two ends. CDR1 is DFQATT, CDR2 SNEGSKA, per germline (reference sequence).

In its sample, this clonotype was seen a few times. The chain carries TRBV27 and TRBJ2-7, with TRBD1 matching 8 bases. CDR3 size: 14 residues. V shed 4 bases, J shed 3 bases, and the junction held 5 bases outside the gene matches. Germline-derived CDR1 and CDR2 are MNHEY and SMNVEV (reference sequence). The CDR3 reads CASSSRTGLYEQYF. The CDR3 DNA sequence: TGTGCCAGCAGTTCACGGACAGGGCTCTACGAGCAGTACTTC.